Each of the 24 T cell receptor beta chains below was sequenced from the same sample in a study of T cells after yellow fever vaccination. Each CDR3 protein gets one entry after TCRdb re-called the 5' RACE reads with MiXCR. The sample has about 85,000 distinct CDR3 sequences; about 14% are singletons. Sequencing used CD8+ T cells not binding an NS4B(214-222) dextramer, sorted from PBMCs, obtained about 21 days after the first yellow fever vaccination. These TCRs come from a man between 18 and 29 years old who received the YFV17D yellow fever vaccine.

The chain carries TRBV7-3 and TRBJ2-1; TRBD2 matches 8 bases. V lost 5 bases, J lost 8 bases, and 8 bases stayed unmatched. This CDR3 comprises 14 residues. The germline CDR1 and CDR2 sequences are SGHTA and FQGTGA. CDR3 nucleotides: TGTGCCAGCAGCCCGTCCGGGGGGGTCGATGAGCAGTTCTTC. Amino acid sequence: CASSPSGGVDEQFF.

The gene calls are TRBV4-1 and TRBJ2-2, with 9 bases aligning to TRBD1. The V gene's germline CDR1 is MGHRA and CDR2 YSYEKL. This CDR3 region has 15 residues. V lost 7 bases to trimming and J lost 6 bases; unmatched junction nucleotides: 9. CDR3 sequence reads: CASNTYRGHAGELFF. The CDR3 DNA is TGCGCCAGCAACACATACAGGGGGCATGCCGGGGAGCTGTTTTTT.

This sequence joins TRBV5-6 and TRBJ2-7, with 7 nucleotides matching TRBD2. The CDR3 spans 13 residues. J gave up 3 bases and V 3 bases, and 3 bases lay outside the gene matches. Germline V gene sequence: CDR1 SGHDT, CDR2 YYEEEE. CDR3 DNA sequence: TGTGCCAGCAGCTGGGGGGGGAACTACGAGCAGTACGTC. Translated: CASSWGGNYEQYV.

This clonotype was counted a few times. The chain is built from TRBV3-1 and TRBJ1-1; D call uncertain. The germline V gene encodes CDR1 LGHDT and CDR2 YNNKEL (reference sequence). Between the trimmed V and J ends, which lost 4 bases and 2 bases, there was a span of 8 bases. This CDR3 contains 13 residues. CDR3 nucleotides: TGTGCCAGCAGCCGTGTTCCCAACACTGAAGCTTTCTTT. This translates into CASSRVPNTEAFF.

There are a few counts of this clonotype. As DNA, the CDR3 is TGTGCCAGCAGGTGGGGGCCTGGGGTAAACATTCAGTACTTC. Protein sequence: CASRWGPGVNIQYF. The rearrangement links TRBV5-4 to TRBJ2-4; possible D gene TRBD1, 6 bases. The germline V gene has CDR1 SGHNT and CDR2 YYREEE (reference sequence). V was trimmed by 5 bases and J by 6 bases, leaving 15 bases between them. This CDR3 has 14 amino acids.

This clonotype showed up just a few times. The chain is built from TRBV6-1 and TRBJ1-5; D possibly corresponds to TRBD1 (6 bases). V was pared by 2 bases and J by 4 bases, with 12 bases between. The CDR3 covers 15 residues. The germline V gene has CDR1 MNHNS and CDR2 SASEGT. The CDR3 DNA sequence: TGTGCCAGCAGTGAACCGGGACATATAAATCAGCCCCAGCATTTT. It yields the protein CASSEPGHINQPQHF.

The chain has TRBV4-1 and TRBJ2-1, with 7 bases identical to TRBD1. After removal of 1 base from V and 7 bases from J, the junction contained 10 bases not matched to a gene. The CDR3 has 16 amino acids. The V gene's germline CDR1 is MGHRA and CDR2 YSYEKL. DNA for the CDR3: TGCGCCAGCAGCCAAGGGGCTGGACAGGTAGGAAATGAGCAGTTCTTC. Its translation is CASSQGAGQVGNEQFF.

This clonotype has ten or more counts. The chain couples TRBV7-2 to TRBJ2-3; 7 positions match TRBD2. V lost 6 bases and J lost 0; bases outside the gene matches: 6. The CDR3 covers 15 residues. Germline assignment: CDR1 SGHTA and CDR2 FQGNSA. The CDR3 nucleotides are TGTGCCAGCAGATCCCTAGCGGCAAGCACAGATACGCAGTATTTT. Encoded protein: CASRSLAASTDTQYF.

This clonotype was seen a few times. The rearrangement joins TRBV12-3 or TRBV12-4 to TRBJ2-7; TRBD1 matches at 7 bases. There are 15 residues in the CDR3. Trimming took 6 bases from V and 5 from J; bases not matched to a gene: 13. The CDR3 protein is CASSNLNGDSHEQYF. In DNA, the CDR3 is TGTGCCAGCAGCAATCTCAATGGGGACAGCCACGAGCAGTACTTC.

This clonotype was detected a few times. This chain joins TRBV4-1 and TRBJ2-5; D is possibly TRBD1 (6 bases). CDR1 and CDR2 from the germline V gene are MGHRA and YSYEKL. Trimming left V 2 bases short and J 1 base short, with 17 bases between. This CDR3 is 17 amino acids long. The CDR3 sequence: CASSQWSTGLSQETQYF. For the CDR3, the DNA is TGCGCCAGCAGCCAATGGAGTACAGGGTTATCCCAAGAGACCCAGTACTTC.

The chain couples TRBV18 to TRBJ2-7, with unresolved D. The CDR3 is 14 residues long. V lost 2 bases to trimming and J lost 2 bases, with 10 bases between them. CDR1 is KGHSH, CDR2 LQKENI, per germline. The CDR3 loop is CASSPGQRAYEQYV. The DNA for the CDR3 is TGTGCCAGCTCACCAGGTCAGAGAGCCTACGAGCAGTACGTC.

V is TRBV12-3 or TRBV12-4 and J is TRBJ2-2; D is tentatively TRBD1 or TRBD2 (5 bases each). This CDR3 has 14 residues. V lost 5 bases and J lost 3, with 10 bases in between. CDR3 nucleotides: TGTGCCAGCAGTGGGGACGGAGACACCGGGGAGCTGTTTTTT. Translated, it gives CASSGDGDTGELFF.

This clonotype was counted only a few times. CDR3 in amino acids: CASGGADTQYF. The CDR3 DNA follows: TGTGCCAGCGGGGGGGCCGATACGCAGTATTTT. This rearrangement joins TRBV2 to TRBJ2-3; maybe TRBD2 (7 bases). The CDR3 consists of 11 residues. Trimming left V 8 bases short and J 6 bases short, with 9 bases between. Germline CDR1 reads SNHLY; CDR2 reads FYNNEI.

This clonotype was recorded a few times. The rearrangement links TRBV4-3 to TRBJ2-4; D remains ambiguous. Germline V gene sequence: CDR1 LGHNA, CDR2 YSLEER. Trimming took off 0 bases at V and 0 bases at J, with 6 bases between the two ends. The CDR3 consists of 15 residues. The DNA for the CDR3 is TGCGCCAGCAGCCAAGACAGCCTAGCCAAAAACATTCAGTACTTC. Its translation is CASSQDSLAKNIQYF.

The table lists this clonotype with a few counts. The J gene is TRBJ1-1, the V gene TRBV29-1; D is uncertain. CDR3 length: 12 residues. Germline loops: CDR1 SQVTM, CDR2 ANQGSEA. The CDR3, as DNA: TGCAGTGCTCCGGGGTCGAACACTGAAGCTTTCTTT. This gives the protein CSAPGSNTEAFF.

This clonotype was picked up a small number of times. The chain has TRBV29-1 and TRBJ1-2, with TRBD1 as a possible D gene (5 bases). Germline-derived CDR1 and CDR2 are SQVTM and ANQGSEA. The CDR3 covers 14 residues. V lost 7 bases, J lost 6 bases, and 21 bases lay in between. The CDR3 DNA sequence: TGCAGCGCCCGGGGGGGGGTCGGTTTTGATGGCTACACCTTC. Its protein product is CSARGGVGFDGYTF.

This clonotype was counted only a few times. The rearrangement joins TRBV12-3 or TRBV12-4 to TRBJ2-7; D perhaps matches TRBD2 (5 bases). The CDR3 totals 14 residues. Trimming stripped 6 bases from V and 9 bases from J, with 21 bases between. The CDR3 DNA reads as TGTGCCAGCAGCCCCCGTGGGTCCGGGGTTGGGCAGTACTTC. Translated: CASSPRGSGVGQYF.

This chain links TRBV11-2 with TRBJ2-5; the match to TRBD2 covers 7 bases. The CDR3 covers 14 residues. CDR1 is SGHAT and CDR2 is FQNNGV in the germline V gene. V dropped 4 bases and J dropped 5; count of bases not matched to a gene: 7. DNA of the CDR3: TGTGCCAGCAGCTCCTGGACTAGACAGGAGACCCAGTACTTC. Encoded protein: CASSSWTRQETQYF.

The chain employs TRBV7-9 and TRBJ2-7, with a weak D call TRBD1 (6 bases). This CDR3 contains 16 residues. V lost 0 bases to trimming and J lost 0 bases, with 12 bases between them. Germline loops: CDR1 SEHNR, CDR2 FQNEAQ (reference sequence). The CDR3 DNA reads TGTGCCAGCAGCTTAGCGCCCGGGACAAGCTCCTACGAGCAGTACTTC. Protein product: CASSLAPGTSSYEQYF.

This clonotype occurred a few times. The rearrangement joins TRBV4-3 to TRBJ2-2; 7 bases map to TRBD2. Per germline, CDR1 LGHNA and CDR2 YSLEER. V lost 11 bases to trimming and J lost 7 bases; unmatched junction nucleotides: 4. This CDR3 is 11 amino acids long. This chain's CDR3 is CASGGIGELFF. DNA of the CDR3: TGCGCCTCCGGGGGGATCGGGGAGCTGTTTTTT.

This clonotype appeared a few times. This rearrangement joins TRBV4-2 to TRBJ2-1; a weak D match, TRBD2 (5 bases). This CDR3 is 13 amino acids long. V was clipped by 0 bases and J by 10 bases, with 10 bases between them. The germline gives CDR1 LGHNA, CDR2 YNFKEQ. The CDR3 protein is CASSQEGRGEQFF. The CDR3 nucleotides are TGTGCCAGCAGCCAAGAAGGACGGGGAGAGCAGTTCTTC.

Concerning this clonotype itself: One end of the junction varies from germline; a read error may be responsible. The J gene is TRBJ2-2, the V gene TRBV4-1; 12 bases agree with TRBD2. The germline V gene has CDR1 MGHRA and CDR2 YSYEKL. CDR3 length equals 17 residues. The DNA of the CDR3 is TGCGCCAGCAGCCTCATACTAGCGGGGGGTTACACCGTGGAGCTGTTTTTT. Its translation: CASSLILAGGYTVELFF.

The chain carries TRBV20-1 and TRBJ1-6; D is uncertain. Germline loops: CDR1 DFQATT, CDR2 SNEGSKA (reference sequence). The CDR3 length is 14 residues. V lost 1 base to trimming and J lost 6 bases, with 10 bases between them. In DNA, the CDR3 is TGCAGTGCTAGAGTTCCCAGCTTTAATTCACCCCTCCACTTT. Encoded protein: CSARVPSFNSPLHF.

This chain connects TRBV4-3 to TRBJ2-2; perhaps TRBD2 as D (6 bases). The V end was cut by 0 bases, the J end by 1 base, with 9 bases between. The germline gives CDR1 LGHNA, CDR2 YSLEER. The CDR3 extends over 16 amino acids. The CDR3 sequence is CASSQDRGLNTGELFF. CDR3 in DNA: TGCGCCAGCAGCCAAGATCGGGGGTTGAACACCGGGGAGCTGTTTTTT.